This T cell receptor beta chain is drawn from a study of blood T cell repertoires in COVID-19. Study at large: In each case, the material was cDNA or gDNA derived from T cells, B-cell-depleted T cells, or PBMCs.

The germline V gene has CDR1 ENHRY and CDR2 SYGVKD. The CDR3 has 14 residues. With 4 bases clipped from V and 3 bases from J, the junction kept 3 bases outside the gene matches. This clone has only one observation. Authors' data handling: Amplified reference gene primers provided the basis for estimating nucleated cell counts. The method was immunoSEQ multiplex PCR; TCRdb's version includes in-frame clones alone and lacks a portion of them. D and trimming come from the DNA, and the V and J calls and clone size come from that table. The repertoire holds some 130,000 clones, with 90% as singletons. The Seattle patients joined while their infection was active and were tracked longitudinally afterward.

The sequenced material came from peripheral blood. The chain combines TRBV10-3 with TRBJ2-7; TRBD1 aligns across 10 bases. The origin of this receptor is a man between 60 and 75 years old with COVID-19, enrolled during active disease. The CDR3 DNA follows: TGTGCCATCAGTGGGGGGACAGGGGTCTACGAGCAGTACTTC. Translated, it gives CAISGGTGVYEQYF.